This T cell receptor (beta chain) appears in the sequencing data of a study of CD8 T cells in ankylosing spondylitis. Findings and limits, study-wide: Prior work had noted some motif variants in reactive arthritis blood and synovial fluid.

At least ten counts were recorded for this clonotype. Its specificity is unknown. The germline V and J ends were trimmed by 6 bases and 2 bases, with 14 bases remaining between them. The CDR3 runs to 14 residues. Germline CDR1 reads MNHEY; CDR2 reads SVGEGT. TCRdb processed the 5' RACE reads anew with MiXCR; each CDR3 protein has one entry. The repertoire holds roughly 48,000 distinct CDR3 sequences, with 6.5% to 9% as singletons. The TCR sequence derives from a female donor with ankylosing spondylitis or in good health (not recorded which). The sample consisted of blood, either unsorted or a sorted T cell fraction (not recorded which). This rearrangement joins TRBV6-2 or TRBV6-3 to TRBJ2-7, with D tentatively TRBD1 (6 bases). CDR3 in DNA: TGTGCCAGCAGAAAAACCGGGACAACCTACGAGCAGTACGTC. This codes for CASRKTGTTYEQYV.